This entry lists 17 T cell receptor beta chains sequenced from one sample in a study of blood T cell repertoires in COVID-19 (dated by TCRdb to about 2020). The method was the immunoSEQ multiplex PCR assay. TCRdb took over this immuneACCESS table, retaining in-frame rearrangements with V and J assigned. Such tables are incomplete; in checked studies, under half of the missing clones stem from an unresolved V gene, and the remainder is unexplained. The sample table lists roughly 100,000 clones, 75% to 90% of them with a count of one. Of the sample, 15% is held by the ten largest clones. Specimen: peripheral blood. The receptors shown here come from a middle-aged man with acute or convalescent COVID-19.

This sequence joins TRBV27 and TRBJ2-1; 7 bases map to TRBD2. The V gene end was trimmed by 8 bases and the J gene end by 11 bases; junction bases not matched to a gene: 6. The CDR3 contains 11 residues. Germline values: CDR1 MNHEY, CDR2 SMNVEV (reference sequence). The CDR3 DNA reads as TGTGCCAGCGCCCTCAGCGGGAAGCAGTTCTTC. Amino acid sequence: CASALSGKQFF.

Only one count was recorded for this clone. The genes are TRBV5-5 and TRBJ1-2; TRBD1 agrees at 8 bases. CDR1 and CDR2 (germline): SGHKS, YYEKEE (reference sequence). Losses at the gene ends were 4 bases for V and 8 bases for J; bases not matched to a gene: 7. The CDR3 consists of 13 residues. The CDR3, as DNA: TGTGCCAGCAGCCGTGACAGGGGAGGAGGCTACACCTTC. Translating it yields CASSRDRGGGYTF.

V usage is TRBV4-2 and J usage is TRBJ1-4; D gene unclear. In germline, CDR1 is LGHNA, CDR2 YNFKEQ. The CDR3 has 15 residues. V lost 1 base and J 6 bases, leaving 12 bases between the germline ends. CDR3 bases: TGTGCCAGCAGCCAAGGGGAGCGTTCCGATGAAAAACTGTTTTTT. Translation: CASSQGERSDEKLFF.

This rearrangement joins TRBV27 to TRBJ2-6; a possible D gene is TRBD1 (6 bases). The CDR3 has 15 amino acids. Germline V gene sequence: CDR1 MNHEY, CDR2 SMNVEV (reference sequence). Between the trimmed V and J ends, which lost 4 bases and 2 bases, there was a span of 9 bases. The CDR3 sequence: CASSSQGAGANVLTF. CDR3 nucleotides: TGTGCCAGCAGTTCACAGGGAGCTGGGGCCAACGTCCTGACTTTC.

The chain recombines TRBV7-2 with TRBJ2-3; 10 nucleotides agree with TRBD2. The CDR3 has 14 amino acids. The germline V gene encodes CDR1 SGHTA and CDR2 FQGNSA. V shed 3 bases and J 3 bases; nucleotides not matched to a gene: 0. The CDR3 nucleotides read TGTGCCAGCAGCTTGGGACTAGCGACAGATACGCAGTATTTT. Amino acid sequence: CASSLGLATDTQYF. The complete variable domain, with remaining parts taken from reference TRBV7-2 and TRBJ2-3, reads GAGVSQSPSNKVTEKGKDVELRCDPISGHTALYWYRQSLGQGLEFLIYFQGNSAPDKSGLPSDRFSAERTGGSVSTLTIQRTQQEDSAVYLCASSLGLATDTQYFGPGTRLTVL.

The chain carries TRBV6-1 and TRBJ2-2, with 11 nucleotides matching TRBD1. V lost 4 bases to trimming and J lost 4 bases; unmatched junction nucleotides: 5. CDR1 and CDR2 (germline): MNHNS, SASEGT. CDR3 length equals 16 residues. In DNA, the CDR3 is TGTGCCAGCAGTGCCGGGACAGGGGGGGGCACCGGGGAGCTGTTTTTT. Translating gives CASSAGTGGGTGELFF.

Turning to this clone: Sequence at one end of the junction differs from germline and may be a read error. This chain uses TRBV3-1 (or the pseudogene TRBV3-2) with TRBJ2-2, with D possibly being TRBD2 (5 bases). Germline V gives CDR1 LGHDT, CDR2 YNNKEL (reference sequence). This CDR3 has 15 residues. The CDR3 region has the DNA TGTGCCAGCAGCCACCTACCCCGTTCGCACCGGGGAGCTGTTTTT. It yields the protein CASSHLPRSHRGAVF.

CDR3 region: CASSFGHSYEQYF. In DNA form, the CDR3 reads TGTGCCAGTAGTTTCGGACACAGCTACGAGCAGTACTTC. The chain has TRBV19 and TRBJ2-7; D possibly corresponds to TRBD1 (5 bases). V dropped 5 bases and J dropped 3 bases, with 11 bases sitting between them. This CDR3 has 13 amino acids. Per the germline V gene, CDR1 is LNHDA and CDR2 is SQIVND (reference sequence).

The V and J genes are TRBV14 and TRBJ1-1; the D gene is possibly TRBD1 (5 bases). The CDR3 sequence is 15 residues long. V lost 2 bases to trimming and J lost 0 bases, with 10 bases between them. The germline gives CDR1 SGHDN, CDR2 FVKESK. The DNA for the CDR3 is TGTGCCAGCAGCCAATGGGGGGGGTTGAACACTGAAGCTTTCTTT. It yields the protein CASSQWGGLNTEAFF.

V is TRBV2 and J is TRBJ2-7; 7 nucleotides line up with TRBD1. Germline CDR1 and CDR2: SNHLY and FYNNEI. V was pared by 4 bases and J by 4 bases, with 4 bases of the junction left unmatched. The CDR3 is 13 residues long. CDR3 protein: CASSGGTVYEQYF. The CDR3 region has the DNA TGTGCCAGCAGTGGTGGGACAGTGTACGAGCAGTACTTC.

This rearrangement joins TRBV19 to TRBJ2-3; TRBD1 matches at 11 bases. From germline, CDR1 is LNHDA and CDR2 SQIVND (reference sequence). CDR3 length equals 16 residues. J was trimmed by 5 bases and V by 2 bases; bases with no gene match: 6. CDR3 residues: CASSIRGQGARDTQYF. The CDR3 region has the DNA TGTGCCAGTAGTATAAGAGGACAGGGGGCGAGAGATACGCAGTATTTT.

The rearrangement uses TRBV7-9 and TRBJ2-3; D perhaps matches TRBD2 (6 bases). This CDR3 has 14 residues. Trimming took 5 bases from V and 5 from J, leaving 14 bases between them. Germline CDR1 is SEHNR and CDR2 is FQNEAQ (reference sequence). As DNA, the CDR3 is TGTGCCAGCAGCCCAAATGTGGGGGGAGATACGCAGTATTTT. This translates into CASSPNVGGDTQYF.

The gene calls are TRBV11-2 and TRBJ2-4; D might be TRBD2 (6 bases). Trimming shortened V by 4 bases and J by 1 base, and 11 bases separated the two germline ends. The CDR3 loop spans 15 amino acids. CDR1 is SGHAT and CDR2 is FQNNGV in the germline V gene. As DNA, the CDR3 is TGTGCCAGCAGCTCTACGGGAGAGGCCAAAAACATTCAGTACTTC. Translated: CASSSTGEAKNIQYF.

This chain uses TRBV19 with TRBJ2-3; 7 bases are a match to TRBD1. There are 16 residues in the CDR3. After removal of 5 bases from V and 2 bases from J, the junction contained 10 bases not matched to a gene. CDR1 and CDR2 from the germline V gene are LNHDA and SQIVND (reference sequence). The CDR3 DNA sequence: TGTGCCAGTAGTCCTCGACAGGGCGTAGACACAGATACGCAGTATTTT. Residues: CASSPRQGVDTDTQYF.

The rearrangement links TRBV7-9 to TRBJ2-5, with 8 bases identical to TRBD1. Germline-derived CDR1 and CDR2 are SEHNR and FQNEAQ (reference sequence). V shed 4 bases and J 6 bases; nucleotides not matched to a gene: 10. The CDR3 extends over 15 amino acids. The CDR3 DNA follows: TGTGCCAGCAGCTCCCACCAGGGGGCAGATAAGACCCAGTACTTC. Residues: CASSSHQGADKTQYF.

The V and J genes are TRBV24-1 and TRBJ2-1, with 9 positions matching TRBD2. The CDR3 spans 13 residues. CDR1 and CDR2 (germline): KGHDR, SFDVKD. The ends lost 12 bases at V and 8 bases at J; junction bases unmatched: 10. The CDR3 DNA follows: TGTGCCTCTGAGGGCGGGAGGGGGCATGAGCAGTTCTTC. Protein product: CASEGGRGHEQFF.

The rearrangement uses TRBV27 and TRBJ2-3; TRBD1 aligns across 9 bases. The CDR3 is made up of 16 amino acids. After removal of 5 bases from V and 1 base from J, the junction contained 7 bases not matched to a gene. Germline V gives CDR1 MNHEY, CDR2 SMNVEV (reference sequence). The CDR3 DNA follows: TGTGCCAGCAGTACGGACAGGGGTTTGGGCACAGATACGCAGTATTTT. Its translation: CASSTDRGLGTDTQYF.